These T cell receptor beta chains were read from a single sample in a study of cytomegalovirus exposure and HLA in healthy donors. The method was immunoSEQ multiplex PCR; TCRdb's version includes in-frame clones alone and lacks a portion of them. The sample lists 150,000 to 180,000 clones; 70% to 80% were seen once. Sequencing was performed on PBMCs. These receptors were taken from a man aged 25-40 years in good health and CMV-seropositive. CDR3s include the opening cysteine and the closing phenylalanine or tryptophan. D genes are given only for firm matches. Size is omitted from some rows. Given values are once, few, many or a class for expanded clones.

size	D	V	J	CDR3	DNA
few	NA	TRBV7-9	TRBJ2-3	CASSLGTDADTQYF	TGTGCCAGCAGCTTAGGGACTGACGCAGATACGCAGTATTTT
NA	NA	TRBV2	TRBJ2-3	CASSVPWRGTSTDTQYF	TGTGCCAGCAGCGTGCCTTGGCGGGGAACTAGCACAGATACGCAGTATTTT
NA	NA	TRBV12-5	TRBJ2-1	CASEQAHYNEQFF	TGTGCTAGTGAACAGGCGCATTACAATGAGCAGTTCTTC
NA	TRBD1	TRBV5-4	TRBJ1-2	CASSPFLAQGAVGYTF	TGTGCCAGCAGCCCGTTCCTCGCACAGGGGGCCGTTGGCTACACCTTC
NA	TRBD1	TRBV6-5	TRBJ1-2	CASSFGQGAGYTF	TGTGCCAGCAGTTTTGGACAGGGGGCGGGCTACACCTTC
NA	NA	TRBV19	TRBJ2-3	CASSSQYTDTQYF	TGTGCCAGTAGTTCACAATACACAGATACGCAGTATTTT
NA	TRBD1	TRBV5-1	TRBJ1-5	CASSPTGGMGPQHF	TGCGCCAGCAGCCCGACAGGGGGAATGGGGCCCCAGCATTTT
once	NA	TRBV4-1	TRBJ2-3	CASSRPTESTDTQYF	TGCGCCAGCAGCCGTCCGACAGAGAGCACAGATACGCAGTATTTT
NA	NA	TRBV27	TRBJ2-5	CASSLEGRGQETQYF	TGTGCCAGCAGTTTGGAAGGGCGAGGGCAAGAGACCCAGTACTTC
NA	TRBD2	TRBV19	TRBJ2-1	CASSMALAGGWDEQFF	TGTGCCAGTAGTATGGCACTAGCGGGGGGCTGGGATGAGCAGTTCTTC
NA	NA	TRBV15	TRBJ1-3	CATSRDQGSNTIYF	TGTGCCACCAGCAGAGATCAGGGCTCGAACACCATATATTTT
NA	NA	TRBV6-5	TRBJ1-3	CASSTGQGRNTIYF	TGTGCCAGCAGTACCGGACAAGGAAGAAACACCATATATTTT
NA	NA	TRBV4-3	TRBJ1-2	CASSQERRQAAYGYTF	TGCGCCAGCAGCCAAGAGAGGCGACAGGCAGCCTATGGCTACACCTTC
NA	NA	TRBV10-3	TRBJ1-1	CAISPPVSEAFF	TGTGCCATCAGCCCTCCGGTGTCTGAAGCTTTCTTT
NA	NA	TRBV4-3	TRBJ1-5	CASSQDRGGRRNQPQHF	TGCGCCAGCAGCCAAGATAGAGGCGGCCGAAGGAATCAGCCCCAGCATTTT
once	NA	TRBV2	TRBJ2-1	CASLETPYNEQFF	TGTGCCAGCTTAGAGACACCCTACAATGAGCAGTTCTTC
NA	NA	TRBV7-2	TRBJ2-7	CASSLQAQDYYEQYF	TGTGCCAGCAGCTTACAGGCACAAGACTACTACGAGCAGTACTTC
NA	TRBD1	TRBV29-1	TRBJ2-7	CSAVGTGYEQYF	TGCAGCGCGGTGGGGACAGGGTACGAGCAGTACTTC
few	NA	TRBV5-4	TRBJ1-2	CASSLTGDYGYTF	TGTGCCAGCAGCCTGACAGGTGACTATGGCTACACCTTC
NA	TRBD2	TRBV5-1	TRBJ2-1	CASSLLAGGEQFF	TGCGCCAGCAGCTTGCTAGCGGGGGGCGAGCAGTTCTTC
NA	NA	TRBV9	TRBJ1-5	CASSLSGGNQPQHF	TGTGCCAGCAGCTTAAGCGGGGGCAATCAGCCCCAGCATTTT
few	NA	TRBV5-6	TRBJ1-1	CASSSGLNTEAFF	TGTGCCAGCAGCTCGGGATTGAACACTGAAGCTTTCTTT
NA	NA	TRBV5-1	TRBJ1-2	CASSLGPQGSGYVYTF	TGCGCCAGCAGCTTGGGTCCTCAGGGGAGCGGCTATGTCTACACCTTC
NA	NA	TRBV7-2	TRBJ1-1	CASSQGRLKAFF	TGTGCCAGCAGCCAAGGTAGACTGAAAGCTTTCTTT
once	TRBD1	TRBV19	TRBJ1-6	CASRRSRDRDSPLHF	TGTGCCAGTAGGAGAAGCCGGGACAGGGATTCACCCCTCCACTTT
NA	TRBD1	TRBV19	TRBJ1-5	CASSVSLTGTSQPQHF	TGTGCCAGTAGTGTATCCCTGACAGGGACGAGCCAGCCCCAGCATTTT
NA	NA	TRBV6-4	TRBJ2-3	CASSDGTTDTQYF	TGTGCCAGCAGTGACGGGACTACAGATACGCAGTATTTT
NA	NA	TRBV28	TRBJ1-5	CASRYSNQPQHF	TGTGCCAGCAGATATAGCAATCAGCCCCAGCATTTT
NA	NA	TRBV7-9	TRBJ1-2	CASSNLGDGGPGYTF	TGTGCCAGCAGCAATCTCGGAGACGGCGGGCCTGGCTACACCTTC
NA	NA	TRBV7-9	TRBJ2-7	CASSRADVSYEQYF	TGTGCCAGCAGCCGAGCGGACGTCTCCTACGAGCAGTACTTC
NA	NA	TRBV5-1	TRBJ1-2	CASSLEAGNGYTF	TGCGCCAGCAGCTTGGAGGCAGGCAACGGCTACACCTTC